Below, 9 T cell receptor beta chains from the same sample are listed, as sequenced in a study of T cell changes during pregnancy in multiple sclerosis. Clones were sequenced by immunoSEQ multiplex PCR, and TCRdb holds only the in-frame ones, with some missing. The table records some 31,000 clones, 89% of them present only once. The sequences come from CD8+ T cells from peripheral blood mononuclear cells, collected in the second trimester of pregnancy. These receptors all stem from a female donor with multiple sclerosis, enrolled in a pregnancy study.

This chain uses TRBV27 with TRBJ2-1, with no clear D. The CDR3 is 11 residues long. Germline V gene sequence: CDR1 MNHEY, CDR2 SMNVEV (reference sequence). Deletions cut 3 bases from V and 9 bases from J, with 6 bases between. The CDR3 DNA reads as TGTGCCAGCAGTTTTTCGGGTGAGCAGTTCTTC. Protein: CASSFSGEQFF.

About this clone itself: At one boundary the junction diverges from the germline segment, which might be a read error. V is TRBV18 and J is TRBJ2-7; D is perhaps TRBD1 (5 bases). Germline CDR1 is KGHSH and CDR2 is LQKENI. This CDR3 spans 13 amino acids. The CDR3 loop reads CASSPPGAGEQYF. The CDR3 region has the DNA TGTGCCAGCTCCCCACCTGGGGCAGGGGAGCAGTACTTC.

The CDR3 sequence: CASSSNGEQYF. CDR3 nucleotide sequence: TGTGCCAGCAGTTCTAACGGCGAGCAGTACTTC. The rearrangement links TRBV28 to TRBJ2-7, with D uncertain. This CDR3 spans 11 amino acids. Germline V lookup: CDR1 MDHEN, CDR2 SYDVKM. Trimming removed 4 bases from V and 6 bases from J, with 7 bases in between.

The chain recombines TRBV9 with TRBJ2-3, with a possible D match to TRBD2 (5 bases). The length of the CDR3 is 16 residues. The V and J ends lost 3 bases and 1 base respectively, with 15 bases between them. Germline V gene sequence: CDR1 SGDLS, CDR2 YYNGEE. CDR3 nucleotide sequence: TGTGCCAGCAGCGACCGCGAGGGCTTGGGCACAGATACGCAGTATTTT. It translates to CASSDREGLGTDTQYF.

The chain recombines TRBV19 with TRBJ2-5, with TRBD2 matching over 9 bases. The CDR3 totals 15 residues. Germline CDR1 reads LNHDA; CDR2 reads SQIVND (reference sequence). Losses at the gene ends were 3 bases for V and 5 bases for J; bases not matched to a gene: 7. Here the CDR3 reads CASSMRLAVLETQYF. CDR3 bases: TGTGCCAGTAGTATGCGACTAGCGGTACTTGAGACCCAGTACTTC.

The chain combines TRBV10-3 with TRBJ1-1, with 7 bases that match TRBD1. Losses at the gene ends were 6 bases for V and 2 bases for J; bases not matched to a gene: 9. The CDR3 is 15 residues long. The germline gives CDR1 ENHRY, CDR2 SYGVKD. The CDR3 is CAIRGSGTDNTEAFF. CDR3 nucleotide sequence: TGTGCCATCAGGGGATCCGGGACAGATAACACTGAAGCTTTCTTT.

The chain links TRBV28 to TRBJ1-1; 10 bases map to TRBD1. Germline CDR1 reads MDHEN; CDR2 reads SYDVKM. CDR3 length: 16 residues. With V trimmed by 3 bases and J by 6 bases, 10 bases remained unmatched. In DNA form, the CDR3 reads TGTGCCAGCAGTTTGAGCCGTGACAGGGGGCAATCTGAAGCTTTCTTT. This sequence encodes CASSLSRDRGQSEAFF.

The chain is built from TRBV7-9 and TRBJ2-7; 7 bases line up with TRBD1. The CDR3 contains 12 residues. Germline V gives CDR1 SEHNR, CDR2 FQNEAQ (reference sequence). Trimming cost V 4 bases and J 5 bases; bases outside gene matches: 2. In DNA, the CDR3 is TGTGCCAGCAGCTCGACAGGGCACGAGCAGTACTTC. This encodes CASSSTGHEQYF.

The V call is TRBV5-1, the J call TRBJ2-5; 12 positions agree with TRBD1. V gave up 5 bases and J gave up 1 base; unmatched junction bases: 15. The germline gives CDR1 SGHRS, CDR2 YFSETQ. The CDR3 has 19 residues. The CDR3 region is CASRFRDRGRLVPQETQYF. CDR3 nucleotide sequence: TGCGCCAGCAGATTCCGGGACAGGGGGCGTCTAGTCCCCCAAGAGACCCAGTACTTC.